One sample yielded the 27 T cell receptor beta chains listed below, sequenced in a study of OX40 agonist ivuxolimab in advanced cancers. Repertoires were generated with immunoSEQ multiplex PCR, while TCRdb's copy carries only in-frame clones and drops some. The table shows 9,500 to 15,000 clones, with about 85% occurring only once. The material sequenced was CD4+ or CD8+ T cells sorted from blood, taken in a trial of the OX40 agonist ivuxolimab. The receptors shown here come from an adult with an advanced solid tumor such as melanoma, head and neck, liver or kidney cancer.

This chain connects TRBV19 to TRBJ1-1; D uncertain. The CDR3 is made up of 13 amino acids. CDR1 LNHDA and CDR2 SQIVND come from the germline V gene (reference sequence). V gave up 3 bases and J gave up 3 bases, with 8 bases separating them. CDR3 sequence (DNA): TGTGCCAGTAGTATTATGGGGTACACTGAAGCTTTCTTT. This sequence encodes CASSIMGYTEAFF.

The chain joins TRBV28 to TRBJ1-5, with D possibly being TRBD1 (6 bases). CDR1 is MDHEN, CDR2 SYDVKM, per germline. The CDR3 sequence is 16 residues long. The V end lost 3 bases, the J end lost 1 base, and 13 bases lay between the germline ends. The CDR3 DNA reads as TGTGCCAGCAGTTTTGGGGCAGGGGAGAGCAATCAGCCCCAGCATTTT. Amino acids: CASSFGAGESNQPQHF.

The chain recombines TRBV19 with TRBJ2-7, with 10 positions matching TRBD2. The CDR3 is 14 amino acids. From germline, CDR1 is LNHDA and CDR2 SQIVND (reference sequence). Unmatched junction bases numbered 2, after V lost 5 bases and J lost 1 base. The CDR3 here is CASSPSGSSYEQYF. The CDR3 DNA reads TGTGCCAGTAGTCCTAGCGGGAGTTCCTACGAGCAGTACTTC.

CDR3 DNA: TGTGCCAGCAGTACCTGGACGGGGAGGGCCTATGGCTACACCTTC. Its protein is CASSTWTGRAYGYTF. This chain connects TRBV6-5 to TRBJ1-2; D uncertain. Trimming took off 5 bases at V and 4 bases at J, with 17 bases between the two ends. Germline V gives CDR1 MNHEY, CDR2 SVGAGI. The CDR3 has 15 amino acids.

This chain connects TRBV9 to TRBJ1-3; D is perhaps TRBD1 (6 bases). Per the germline V gene, CDR1 is SGDLS and CDR2 is YYNGEE. The V and J ends lost 0 bases and 0 bases respectively, with 13 bases between them. CDR3 length equals 17 residues. As DNA, the CDR3 is TGTGCCAGCAGCGTAGACGGGACACTATTCTCTGGAAACACCATATATTTT. This translates into CASSVDGTLFSGNTIYF.

This clone was detected a few times. The chain is built from TRBV6-1 and TRBJ1-1; D gene unclear. The CDR3 extends over 11 amino acids. Germline values: CDR1 MNHNS, CDR2 SASEGT. V gave up 6 bases and J gave up 5 bases, with 7 bases separating them. The CDR3 spells CASRGGTEAFF. CDR3 nucleotide sequence: TGTGCCAGCAGGGGAGGGACTGAAGCTTTCTTT.

The gene calls are TRBV10-3 and TRBJ2-3; D unclear. Between the trimmed V and J ends, which lost 3 bases and 1 base, there was a span of 17 bases. The CDR3 sequence is 17 residues long. Germline assignment: CDR1 ENHRY and CDR2 SYGVKD. CDR3 in DNA: TGTGCCATCAGTGAATATCCCTTTGGCAAAGGCACAGATACGCAGTATTTT. Protein: CAISEYPFGKGTDTQYF.

This rearrangement joins TRBV4-2 to TRBJ1-1; no definite D call. The CDR3 covers 14 residues. V was pared by 1 base and J by 6 bases, with 12 bases between. Looked up from germline, CDR1 is LGHNA and CDR2 is YNFKEQ. The CDR3 region is CASSQGTGYAEAFF. The CDR3 coding sequence is TGTGCCAGCAGCCAAGGTACCGGATATGCTGAAGCTTTCTTT.

This rearrangement joins TRBV5-4 to TRBJ2-7; D remains unclear. Trimming stripped 0 bases from V and 2 bases from J, with 9 bases between. This CDR3 is built from 14 residues. Per germline, CDR1 SGHNT and CDR2 YYREEE (reference sequence). The CDR3 loop is CASSLAPGPYEQYF. DNA for the CDR3: TGTGCCAGCAGCTTGGCGCCAGGACCCTACGAGCAGTACTTC.

This chain joins TRBV27 and TRBJ2-2; 10 bases are shared with TRBD2. There are 15 residues in the CDR3. CDR1 is MNHEY, CDR2 SMNVEV, per germline (reference sequence). V was pared by 2 bases and J by 6 bases, with 3 bases of the junction left unmatched. CDR3 sequence reads: CASSLLAGEAGELFF. The CDR3 DNA reads as TGTGCCAGCAGTTTACTAGCGGGAGAAGCCGGGGAGCTGTTTTTT.

The gene calls are TRBV5-4 and TRBJ2-1; perhaps TRBD2 as D (5 bases). V lost 1 base to trimming and J lost 5 bases, with 10 bases between them. CDR1 is SGHNT, CDR2 YYREEE, per germline (reference sequence). CDR3 size: 14 residues. As DNA, the CDR3 is TGTGCCAGCAGCTTGCCGGACTCTCACAATGAGCAGTTCTTC. It encodes CASSLPDSHNEQFF.

This chain joins TRBV7-2 and TRBJ2-1; TRBD1 is a possible D gene (6 bases). The CDR3 covers 11 residues. V lost 6 bases to trimming and J lost 10 bases, with 10 bases between them. CDR1 is SGHTA and CDR2 is FQGNSA in the germline V gene. The CDR3 spells CASRQGGEQFF. The CDR3 nucleotides read TGTGCCAGCAGACAGGGTGGGGAGCAGTTCTTC. Together with reference TRBV7-2 and TRBJ2-1, the CDR3 gives the full variable domain: GAGVSQSPSNKVTEKGKDVELRCDPISGHTALYWYRQSLGQGLEFLIYFQGNSAPDKSGLPSDRFSAERTGGSVSTLTIQRTQQEDSAVYLCASRQGGEQFFGPGTRLTVL.

The rearrangement uses TRBV7-9 and TRBJ1-2; 9 nucleotides agree with TRBD1. The CDR3 spans 16 residues. Germline CDR1 reads SEHNR; CDR2 reads FQNEAQ (reference sequence). V shed 5 bases and J 5 bases; nucleotides not matched to a gene: 12. CDR3 region: CASSPTLVTGGYGYTF. CDR3 DNA sequence: TGTGCCAGCAGCCCTACCCTAGTGACAGGGGGATATGGCTACACCTTC.

This chain joins TRBV18 and TRBJ2-7, with D hard to call. CDR1 KGHSH and CDR2 LQKENI come from the germline V gene. The CDR3 has 13 residues. Trimming took off 0 bases at V and 2 bases at J, with 5 bases between the two ends. For the CDR3, the DNA is TGTGCCAGCTCACCACCCCGGGCCTACGAGCAGTACTTC. Its protein product is CASSPPRAYEQYF.

This clone was seen a single time. The V call is TRBV6-6, the J call TRBJ2-7; the D gene is possibly TRBD1 (6 bases). The length of the CDR3 is 16 residues. The V and J ends lost 0 bases and 2 bases respectively, with 14 bases between them. Germline CDR1 and CDR2: MNHNY and SVGAGI (reference sequence). The chain's CDR3 is CASSYSDSRDAYEQYF. The DNA for the CDR3 is TGTGCCAGCAGTTACTCGGACAGTCGGGATGCCTACGAGCAGTACTTC.

The chain employs TRBV9 and TRBJ1-1; tentative D call: TRBD1 (6 bases). Germline CDR1 is SGDLS and CDR2 is YYNGEE. This CDR3 has 17 residues. V was cut by 3 bases and J by 1 base, with 19 bases left in between. The CDR3 DNA is TGTGCCAGCAGCGCTTCACCCATCAGGGGAGAGAACACTGAAGCTTTCTTT. It translates to CASSASPIRGENTEAFF. Looking up the rest from reference TRBV9 and TRBJ1-1 gives the full variable domain: DSGVTQTPKHLITATGQRVTLRCSPRSGDLSVYWYQQSLDQGLQFLIQYYNGEERAKGNILERFSAQQFPDLHSELNLSSLELGDSALYFCASSASPIRGENTEAFFGQGTRLTVV.

The chain links TRBV19 to TRBJ1-1, with unresolved D. Trimming took 3 bases from V and 8 from J, leaving 13 bases between them. Germline V gene lookup returns CDR1 LNHDA and CDR2 SQIVND (reference sequence). The CDR3 consists of 13 residues. The CDR3 bases are TGTGCCAGTAGTATCACGGTCGCAACCGAAGCTTTCTTT. Translation gives CASSITVATEAFF. The entire variable domain, with the rest obtained from reference TRBV19 and TRBJ1-1, is as follows: DGGITQSPKYLFRKEGQNVTLSCEQNLNHDAMYWYRQDPGQGLRLIYYSQIVNDFQKGDIAEGYSVSREKKESFPLTVTSAQKNPTAFYLCASSITVATEAFFGQGTRLTVV.

This clone rates as medium-sized (0.01 to 0.1%). CDR3 residues: CASSQLQGAGSPLHF. In DNA, the CDR3 is TGCGCCAGCAGCCAACTACAGGGGGCAGGATCACCCCTCCACTTT. The chain carries TRBV5-1 and TRBJ1-6, with 9 bases matching TRBD1. V shed 4 bases and J 10 bases; nucleotides not matched to a gene: 9. From germline, CDR1 is SGHRS and CDR2 YFSETQ. The CDR3 spans 15 residues.

The CDR3 DNA is TGTGCCAGCAGCTTGGATAGGACAAGTCCCTACGAGCAGTACTTC. This codes for CASSLDRTSPYEQYF. The genes are TRBV5-4 and TRBJ2-7; a possible D gene is TRBD1 (5 bases). Trimming took off 0 bases at V and 2 bases at J, with 12 bases between the two ends. Germline lookup yields CDR1 SGHNT and CDR2 YYREEE (reference sequence). The CDR3 length is 15 residues.

The chain recombines TRBV18 with TRBJ2-5, with D unresolved. Near its end, the DNA agrees better with TRBJ2-7, so the J call may be wrong. The germline CDR1 and CDR2 sequences are KGHSH and LQKENI. CDR3 length: 16 amino acids. The CDR3 DNA is TGTGCCAGCTCACCACCCAAACCGGGCCTCACCTACGAGCAGTACTTC. It encodes CASSPPKPGLTYEQYF.

In its sample, this clone ranks as large (0.1 to 1%). The chain has TRBV7-9 and TRBJ1-5; D is unresolved. V was pared by 4 bases and J by 0 bases, with 4 bases between. Germline CDR1 reads SEHNR; CDR2 reads FQNEAQ (reference sequence). The CDR3 extends over 13 amino acids. The CDR3 here is CASSYGSNQPQHF. CDR3 nucleotides: TGTGCCAGCAGCTACGGTAGCAATCAGCCCCAGCATTTT.

In its sample, this clone was seen a few times. The chain combines TRBV27 with TRBJ2-7; D is perhaps TRBD1 (5 bases). V was cut by 2 bases and J by 6 bases, with 11 bases left in between. CDR3 size: 13 residues. Germline CDR1 MNHEY, CDR2 SMNVEV (reference sequence). CDR3 nucleotide sequence: TGTGCCAGCAGTTTAAGGACATTTTCCGAGCAGTACTTC. Its protein is CASSLRTFSEQYF.

The gene calls are TRBV27 and TRBJ1-5; TRBD1 matches 10 bases. Looked up from germline, CDR1 is MNHEY and CDR2 is SMNVEV (reference sequence). The V and J ends lost 4 bases and 5 bases, in that order; junction bases with no gene match: 8. This CDR3 has 16 residues. CDR3 nucleotide sequence: TGTGCCAGCAGTTCCCGCCGGGACAGGGGTTATCAGCCCCAGCATTTT. Protein product: CASSSRRDRGYQPQHF.

Relative to its sample, this clone is medium-sized. The genes are TRBV5-4 and TRBJ1-1; D possibly corresponds to TRBD1 (6 bases). The V gene lost 4 bases and the J gene lost 6 bases, with 10 bases spanning the gap. The germline CDR1 and CDR2 sequences are SGHNT and YYREEE (reference sequence). This CDR3 has 12 residues. CDR3 in DNA: TGTGCCAGCAGCCAGGACAGCCCTGAAGCTTTCTTT. As protein: CASSQDSPEAFF.

The chain couples TRBV6-5 to TRBJ1-2; D gene ambiguous. V was shortened by 5 bases and J by 8 bases, with 15 bases between the two germline ends. The CDR3 length is 13 residues. Germline V gene sequence: CDR1 MNHEY, CDR2 SVGAGI. As DNA, the CDR3 is TGTGCCAGCAGTCATGGGGATCTAGGGGGCTACACCTTC. Amino acid sequence: CASSHGDLGGYTF.

This chain connects TRBV13 to TRBJ1-4; D is possibly TRBD1 (5 bases). The V end lost 3 bases, the J end lost 4 bases, and 9 bases lay between the germline ends. Germline V gene lookup returns CDR1 PRHDT and CDR2 FYEKMQ (reference sequence). This CDR3 region has 14 residues. CDR3 loop: CASSLTALNEKLFF. The CDR3 DNA reads as TGTGCCAGCAGCTTGACAGCCCTTAATGAAAAACTGTTTTTT.

This clone has only one observation. This rearrangement joins TRBV9 to TRBJ1-2, with 8 nucleotides matching TRBD1. Per the germline V gene, CDR1 is SGDLS and CDR2 is YYNGEE. The CDR3 runs 14 residues. V trimming: 2 bases; J trimming: 3 bases; junction bases outside the gene matches: 3. In DNA form, the CDR3 reads TGTGCCAGCAGCGTCGGACAGGGAGACTATGGCTACACCTTC. Its protein is CASSVGQGDYGYTF.